The following is a TCR beta chain sequence with its context. What it recognizes is unknown. This sample was taken from a study of molecular identifiers for immune sequencing clone quantification. The V segment lost 0 bases and the J segment 7 bases; nucleotides outside the gene matches: 3. From germline, CDR1 is GTSNPN and CDR2 SVGIG (reference sequence). The CDR3 is made up of 13 amino acids. Study outcomes and limitations: Clones above 20 RNA copies held over 99% of effector molecules, under 1% in naive cells.

TCRdb analysed the PCR reads with MiXCR anew, one entry per CDR3 protein. The sample shows under 350,000 distinct CDR3 sequences, about 23% of them seen only once. With RNA at 10%, 30% or 50%, naive CD8 libraries came from around 18,000 to 910,000 sorted cells. The origin of this receptor is a human donor in good health. Some libraries in this study had Jurkat cell RNA spiked in. The source material was naive CD8+ T cells from blood, with Jurkat cell RNA spiked in. The subset is: FACS-sorted CD8+CD4-CCR7+CD45RA+ naive T cells. V is TRBV30 and J is TRBJ1-5, with TRBD1 identical over 7 bases. This chain's CDR3 is CAWSVSGGQPQHF. The CDR3 DNA follows: TGTGCCTGGAGTGTATCAGGGGGGCAGCCCCAGCATTTT.